The TCR beta chain described here comes from a study of blood T cell repertoires in COVID-19. Sequencing used immunoSEQ multiplex PCR; TCRdb keeps in-frame clones, though not all of them. The repertoire includes about 210,000 clones, 92% of them detected once, and about 1.3% sits in the top ten. Germline lookup yields CDR1 LNHDA and CDR2 SQIVND (reference sequence). CDR3 size: 11 residues. V lost 5 bases to trimming and J lost 13 bases, with 14 bases between them. This clone has only one observation. The chain has TRBV19 and TRBJ1-2, with no clear D. This receptor was obtained from a man under 40 with acute or convalescent COVID-19. The material sequenced was peripheral blood. In DNA, the CDR3 is TGTGCCAGTAGTGGGCAGTACCGCTGCACCTTC. Protein product: CASSGQYRCTF.